Listed here are 25 T cell receptor beta chains from one sample, sequenced in a study of CD8 T cells in Susac syndrome. It was with random hexamers that roughly 0.45 to 1 ug RNA was reverse transcribed. TCRdb redid the calling of the immunoSEQ multiplex PCR reads with MiXCR, one entry per CDR3 protein. The table shows more than 100,000 distinct CDR3 sequences, with over 80% occurring only once. Source material: CD8+ T cells from PBMCs. The source is a human donor with multiple sclerosis.

The V gene is TRBV19, the J gene TRBJ1-2; TRBD1 matches at 7 bases. J was trimmed by 3 bases and V by 5 bases; bases with no gene match: 6. This CDR3 contains 14 residues. The V gene's germline CDR1 is LNHDA and CDR2 SQIVND (reference sequence). The CDR3 DNA follows: TGTGCCAGTAGTGACAGGGTTTATGACTATGGCTACACCTTC. This gives the protein CASSDRVYDYGYTF.

The V call is TRBV5-6, the J call TRBJ1-4, with a weak D call TRBD1 (6 bases). The CDR3 runs 16 residues. The ends were cut back, 0 bases at V and 4 bases at J, with 13 bases in the middle. Germline values: CDR1 SGHDT, CDR2 YYEEEE. CDR3 coding DNA: TGTGCCAGCAGCTTGGGTCTGACAGGCTTTAATGAAAAACTGTTTTTT. Translated: CASSLGLTGFNEKLFF. Looking up the rest from reference TRBV5-6 and TRBJ1-4 gives the full variable domain: DAGVTQSPTHLIKTRGQQVTLRCSPKSGHDTVSWYQQALGQGPQFIFQYYEEEERQRGNFPDRFSGHQFPNYSSELNVNALLLGDSALYLCASSLGLTGFNEKLFFGSGTQLSVL.

The rearrangement joins TRBV5-8 to TRBJ1-5; 9 bases align to TRBD1. The CDR3 is 18 amino acids. The ends lost 4 bases at V and 2 bases at J; junction bases unmatched: 13. CDR1 and CDR2 (germline): SGHTS, YDEGEE. For the CDR3, the DNA is TGTGCCAGCAGCACCGGGACAGGGTTTCAATTCGGCAATCAGCCCCAGCATTTT. Residues: CASSTGTGFQFGNQPQHF.

Points on this clonotype: At one boundary the junction diverges from the germline segment, which might be a read error. V is TRBV4-3 and J is TRBJ1-2, with D possibly TRBD1 on 6 matching bases. There are 13 residues in the CDR3. Germline lookup yields CDR1 LGHNA and CDR2 YSLEER. Written as DNA, the CDR3 is TGCGCCAGCAGCCAAGATAGGGAGGGGGGCCAGTCCTTC. Translation: CASSQDREGGQSF.

This rearrangement joins TRBV20-1 to TRBJ2-1; 7 nucleotides align to TRBD1. The CDR3 runs 18 residues. Germline values: CDR1 DFQATT, CDR2 SNEGSKA (reference sequence). Trimming cost V 0 bases and J 9 bases; bases outside gene matches: 20. The CDR3 is CSARDPFLTGPPDGEQFF. CDR3 DNA sequence: TGCAGTGCTAGAGATCCTTTCCTGACAGGGCCCCCCGACGGTGAGCAGTTCTTC.

V and J are TRBV19 and TRBJ1-6, with D tentatively TRBD1 (6 bases). Germline-derived CDR1 and CDR2 are LNHDA and SQIVND (reference sequence). CDR3 length: 15 amino acids. Trimming cost V 5 bases and J 7 bases, with 15 bases left between them. CDR3 sequence (DNA): TGTGCCAGTAGTGACCCTGGACAGCTAAATTCACCCCTCCACTTT. Amino acid sequence: CASSDPGQLNSPLHF. The full variable domain, completed using reference TRBV19 and TRBJ1-6, is DGGITQSPKYLFRKEGQNVTLSCEQNLNHDAMYWYRQDPGQGLRLIYYSQIVNDFQKGDIAEGYSVSREKKESFPLTVTSAQKNPTAFYLCASSDPGQLNSPLHFGNGTRLTVT.

This chain links TRBV13 with TRBJ2-5, with 15 bases matching TRBD2. The germline gives CDR1 PRHDT, CDR2 FYEKMQ (reference sequence). CDR3 length equals 17 residues. The V segment lost 5 bases and the J segment 5 bases; nucleotides outside the gene matches: 9. CDR3 DNA: TGTGCCAGCAGCAACCTGGGGACTAGCGGGAGGTTTGAGACCCAGTACTTC. It encodes CASSNLGTSGRFETQYF. Based on the CDR3 plus reference TRBV13 and TRBJ2-5, the full variable domain is AAGVIQSPRHLIKEKRETATLKCYPIPRHDTVYWYQQGPGQDPQFLISFYEKMQSDKGSIPDRFSAQQFSDYHSELNMSSLELGDSALYFCASSNLGTSGRFETQYFGPGTRLLVL.

This clonotype was picked up one time. CDR3 DNA: TGTGCCAGCAGCGAAGCCGTTGAGGATTCACCCCTCCACTTT. Its protein product is CASSEAVEDSPLHF. The rearrangement links TRBV9 to TRBJ1-6; D is undetermined. Per the germline V gene, CDR1 is SGDLS and CDR2 is YYNGEE. Deletions cut 3 bases from V and 8 bases from J, with 12 bases between. The CDR3 is 14 amino acids.

This chain uses TRBV7-9 with TRBJ2-3; D not resolved. In germline, CDR1 is SEHNR, CDR2 FQNEAQ (reference sequence). The CDR3 is made up of 12 amino acids. V was pared by 5 bases and J by 6 bases, with 9 bases between. DNA for the CDR3: TGTGCCAGCAGCCCCCCTCGGGATACGCAGTATTTT. This gives the protein CASSPPRDTQYF.

The V and J genes are TRBV2 and TRBJ1-5; D not certain. The CDR3 totals 15 residues. The V gene lost 2 bases and the J gene lost 3 bases, with 11 bases spanning the gap. CDR1 is SNHLY and CDR2 is FYNNEI in the germline V gene. The CDR3 DNA reads as TGTGCCAGCAGTGAAACCGACGGGAACAATCAGCCCCAGCATTTT. Amino acid sequence: CASSETDGNNQPQHF.

The chain employs TRBV7-9 and TRBJ1-2; 7 bases align to TRBD1. J gave up 6 bases and V 4 bases, and 5 bases lay outside the gene matches. CDR3 length equals 13 residues. Germline CDR1 SEHNR, CDR2 FQNEAQ (reference sequence). CDR3 bases: TGTGCCAGCAGCTCTGAGGGGGCCCATGGCTACACCTTC. It encodes CASSSEGAHGYTF.

The chain employs TRBV4-1 and TRBJ2-3; a possible D gene is TRBD1 (6 bases). The V gene lost 1 base and the J gene lost 2 bases, with 10 bases spanning the gap. CDR1 and CDR2 (germline): MGHRA, YSYEKL. The CDR3 is made up of 15 amino acids. DNA of the CDR3: TGCGCCAGCAGCCAAGGAACAGGGATCACAGATACGCAGTATTTT. Amino acid sequence: CASSQGTGITDTQYF.

The rearrangement uses TRBV2 and TRBJ1-4; D not certain. In germline, CDR1 is SNHLY, CDR2 FYNNEI. V dropped 4 bases and J dropped 13 bases, with 25 bases sitting between them. The CDR3 runs to 16 residues. The CDR3 loop reads CASSGHPSPQADGLFF. The DNA for the CDR3 is TGTGCCAGCAGTGGCCATCCTTCGCCCCAGGCGGATGGACTGTTTTTT.

This clonotype showed up just a few times. V gene TRBV6-5 combines with J gene TRBJ2-7; TRBD2 matches 8 bases. Germline V lookup: CDR1 MNHEY, CDR2 SVGAGI. V gave up 7 bases and J gave up 5 bases; unmatched junction bases: 16. There are 16 residues in the CDR3. The CDR3, as DNA: TGTGCCAGCACTTTCCTCCCGGGACTAGGCAACGACGAGCAGTACGTC. Translation gives CASTFLPGLGNDEQYV.

V gene TRBV5-6 combines with J gene TRBJ2-1, with 7 bases fitting TRBD1. Germline values: CDR1 SGHDT, CDR2 YYEEEE. CDR3 size: 17 residues. Trimming cost V 4 bases and J 1 base; bases outside gene matches: 11. As DNA, the CDR3 is TGTGCCAGCAGCGCGGCCAAGGACAGGCCATCCTACAATGAGCAGTTCTTC. This translates into CASSAAKDRPSYNEQFF.

A few counts support this clonotype. V usage is TRBV9 and J usage is TRBJ2-2; D perhaps matches TRBD1 (6 bases). V was cut by 3 bases and J by 0 bases, with 15 bases left in between. Looked up from germline, CDR1 is SGDLS and CDR2 is YYNGEE. CDR3 length: 17 residues. The CDR3 nucleotides read TGTGCCAGCAGCGCGAAACCGGGACAAACGAACACCGGGGAGCTGTTTTTT. Residues: CASSAKPGQTNTGELFF. The whole variable domain, remainder taken from reference TRBV9 and TRBJ2-2, is DSGVTQTPKHLITATGQRVTLRCSPRSGDLSVYWYQQSLDQGLQFLIQYYNGEERAKGNILERFSAQQFPDLHSELNLSSLELGDSALYFCASSAKPGQTNTGELFFGEGSRLTVL.

This chain links TRBV20-1 with TRBJ1-4, with TRBD1 as a possible D gene (6 bases). The CDR3 is 13 residues long. In germline, CDR1 is DFQATT, CDR2 SNEGSKA (reference sequence). V gave up 2 bases and J gave up 7 bases, with 11 bases separating them. For the CDR3, the DNA is TGCAGTGCTAGACTGGACAGAAGTGAAAAACTGTTTTTT. Translation gives CSARLDRSEKLFF.

This clonotype is a singleton in its sample. The chain joins TRBV10-3 to TRBJ1-3, with 9 bases identical to TRBD1. Germline V gives CDR1 ENHRY, CDR2 SYGVKD. The CDR3 totals 14 residues. J lost 7 bases, V lost 2 bases, and 3 bases had no gene match. Here the CDR3 DNA reads TGTGCCATCAGTGAGGGGACAGGGCCGAACACCATATATTTT. Its translation: CAISEGTGPNTIYF.

The chain links TRBV24-1 to TRBJ2-5; D ambiguous. Trimming removed 3 bases at V and 4 bases at J, with 11 bases between. The CDR3 runs to 14 residues. CDR1 KGHDR and CDR2 SFDVKD come from the germline V gene. The CDR3 loop is CATSDMTSGETQYF. In nucleotides, the CDR3 is TGTGCCACCAGTGATATGACATCGGGAGAGACCCAGTACTTC.

This clonotype was recorded only once. The rearrangement uses TRBV30 and TRBJ2-3; 15 bases are shared with TRBD2. The germline gives CDR1 GTSNPN, CDR2 SVGIG (reference sequence). CDR3 length: 19 residues. V gave up 2 bases and J gave up 6 bases; unmatched junction bases: 15. CDR3 amino acids: CAWSSVYPGLAGGTDTQYF. The CDR3 DNA reads as TGTGCCTGGAGTTCCGTTTATCCGGGACTAGCGGGAGGAACCGATACGCAGTATTTT.

J is TRBJ2-1 and V is TRBV15; D call uncertain. This CDR3 has 11 amino acids. In germline, CDR1 is LNHNV, CDR2 YYDKDF (reference sequence). With 1 base removed from V and 7 bases from J, the gap between germline ends came to 2 bases. In DNA form, the CDR3 reads TGTGCCACCAGCAGAGGTAATGAGCAGTTCTTC. This gives the protein CATSRGNEQFF.

The chain has TRBV3-1 and TRBJ1-2, with a weak D call TRBD1 (5 bases). Germline CDR1 and CDR2: LGHDT and YNNKEL (reference sequence). This CDR3 is built from 15 residues. V was shortened by 4 bases and J by 1 base, with 13 bases between the two germline ends. The CDR3 nucleotides are TGTGCCAGCAGCCCCCGAGGGACCCTTAACTATGGCTACACCTTC. Translation gives CASSPRGTLNYGYTF.

The chain is built from TRBV2 and TRBJ1-1, with D perhaps TRBD1 (6 bases). V was pared by 5 bases and J by 8 bases, with 12 bases between. This CDR3 spans 12 amino acids. In germline, CDR1 is SNHLY, CDR2 FYNNEI. Here the CDR3 DNA reads TGTGCCAGCAGTTTTCCGGGACAAGAAGCTTTCTTT. Residues: CASSFPGQEAFF.

The chain combines TRBV5-1 with TRBJ1-2, with 7 bases that match TRBD1. CDR3 length: 16 residues. V lost 0 bases, J lost 8 bases, and 13 bases stayed unmatched. Germline V gene lookup returns CDR1 SGHRS and CDR2 YFSETQ. CDR3 amino acids: CASSLGHTGDLGGYTF. DNA for the CDR3: TGCGCCAGCAGCTTGGGCCACACAGGGGATCTGGGCGGCTACACCTTC.

The chain uses TRBV12-3 or TRBV12-4 and TRBJ1-1; TRBD1 is a possible D gene (5 bases). V lost 2 bases, J lost 6 bases, and 16 bases lay in between. This CDR3 spans 15 amino acids. CDR3: CASSLRDALSAEAFF. The CDR3 DNA is TGTGCCAGCAGTTTAAGGGACGCCCTATCTGCTGAAGCTTTCTTT.